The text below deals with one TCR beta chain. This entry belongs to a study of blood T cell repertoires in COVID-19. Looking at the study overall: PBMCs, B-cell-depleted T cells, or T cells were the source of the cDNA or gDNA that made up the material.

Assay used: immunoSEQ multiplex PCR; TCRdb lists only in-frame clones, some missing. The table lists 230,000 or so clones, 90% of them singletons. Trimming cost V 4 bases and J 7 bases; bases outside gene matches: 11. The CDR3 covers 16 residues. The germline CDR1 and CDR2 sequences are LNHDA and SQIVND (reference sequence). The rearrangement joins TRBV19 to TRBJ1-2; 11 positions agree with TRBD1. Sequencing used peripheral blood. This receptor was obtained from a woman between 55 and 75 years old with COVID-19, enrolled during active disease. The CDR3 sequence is CASSRTTGTGGIGYTF. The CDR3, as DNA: TGTGCCAGTAGTAGGACTACCGGGACAGGGGGAATTGGCTACACCTTC. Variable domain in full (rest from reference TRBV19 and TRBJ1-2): DGGITQSPKYLFRKEGQNVTLSCEQNLNHDAMYWYRQDPGQGLRLIYYSQIVNDFQKGDIAEGYSVSREKKESFPLTVTSAQKNPTAFYLCASSRTTGTGGIGYTFGSGTRLTVV.